This T cell receptor (beta chain) was sequenced during a study of blood T cells in healthy people across ages. PCR was performed a second time for about 6 to 11 cycles using a sample-barcoded 5' primer and a J-beta primer mix. Each cDNA was tagged by a template-switch adaptor containing 12 random nucleotides. Per-sample output comprised a minimum of 2.5 million paired-end reads containing CDR3. MiXCR was run by TCRdb on the 5' RACE reads, yielding one entry per CDR3 protein. Of 700,000 or so distinct CDR3 sequences in the sample, 22% were seen once. General study findings and limits: Across samples, TCR beta diversity tracked strongly with naive T cell percentage.

Remarks on this clonotype: What it binds is unknown.

The CDR3 has 14 amino acids. With 2 bases clipped from V and 2 bases from J, the junction kept 3 bases outside the gene matches. Per germline, CDR1 SNHLY and CDR2 FYNNEI. This chain uses TRBV2 with TRBJ2-7, with 7 bases lining up with TRBD1. The sequencing input was blood. The source is a man between 70 and 80 years old in good health. In DNA, the CDR3 is TGTGCCAGCAGTGAAAGACAGGGTCCCTACGAGCAGTACTTC. This codes for CASSERQGPYEQYF.